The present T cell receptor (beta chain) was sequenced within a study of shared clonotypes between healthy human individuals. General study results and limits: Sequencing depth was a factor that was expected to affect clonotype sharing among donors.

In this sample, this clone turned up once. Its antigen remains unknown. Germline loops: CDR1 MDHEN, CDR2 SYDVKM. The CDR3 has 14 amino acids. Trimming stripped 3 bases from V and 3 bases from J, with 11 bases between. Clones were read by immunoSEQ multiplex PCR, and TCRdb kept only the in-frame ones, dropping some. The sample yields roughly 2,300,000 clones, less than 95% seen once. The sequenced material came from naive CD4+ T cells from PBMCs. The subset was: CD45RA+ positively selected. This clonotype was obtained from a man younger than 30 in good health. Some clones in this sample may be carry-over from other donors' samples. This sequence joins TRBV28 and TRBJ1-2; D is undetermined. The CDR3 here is CASSLGQEYYGYTF. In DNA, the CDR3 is TGTGCCAGCAGTTTGGGCCAGGAATACTATGGCTACACCTTC.